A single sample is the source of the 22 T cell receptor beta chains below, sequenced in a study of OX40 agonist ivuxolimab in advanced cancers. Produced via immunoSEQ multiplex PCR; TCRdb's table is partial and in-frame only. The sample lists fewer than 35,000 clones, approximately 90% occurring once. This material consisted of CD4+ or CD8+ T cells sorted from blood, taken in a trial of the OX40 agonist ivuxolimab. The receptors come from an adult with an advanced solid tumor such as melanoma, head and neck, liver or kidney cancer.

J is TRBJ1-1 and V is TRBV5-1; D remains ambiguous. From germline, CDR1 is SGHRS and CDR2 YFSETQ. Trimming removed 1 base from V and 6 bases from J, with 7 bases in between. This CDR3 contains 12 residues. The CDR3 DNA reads TGCGCCAGCAGCTTGTCCTCCGCTGAAGCTTTCTTT. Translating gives CASSLSSAEAFF.

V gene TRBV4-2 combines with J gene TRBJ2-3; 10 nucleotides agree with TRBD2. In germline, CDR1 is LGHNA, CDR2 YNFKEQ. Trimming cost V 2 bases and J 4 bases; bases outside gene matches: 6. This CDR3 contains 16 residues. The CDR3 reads CASSQMGGLAPDTQYF. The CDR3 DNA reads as TGTGCCAGCAGCCAAATGGGGGGACTAGCGCCAGATACGCAGTATTTT.

The CDR3 DNA reads as TGTGCCTGGAGTGTGGGAGCGGGGGCCTACGAGCAGTACTTC. It encodes CAWSVGAGAYEQYF. This chain links TRBV30 with TRBJ2-7; TRBD2 aligns across 8 bases. J gave up 2 bases and V 0 bases, and 3 bases lay outside the gene matches. The CDR3 loop spans 14 amino acids. From germline, CDR1 is GTSNPN and CDR2 SVGIG (reference sequence).

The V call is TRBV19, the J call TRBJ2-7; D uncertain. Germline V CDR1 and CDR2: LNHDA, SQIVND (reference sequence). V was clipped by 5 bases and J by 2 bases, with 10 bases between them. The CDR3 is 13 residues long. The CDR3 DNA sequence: TGTGCCAGTAGTCCCGGATATGCCTACGAGCAGTACGTC. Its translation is CASSPGYAYEQYV.

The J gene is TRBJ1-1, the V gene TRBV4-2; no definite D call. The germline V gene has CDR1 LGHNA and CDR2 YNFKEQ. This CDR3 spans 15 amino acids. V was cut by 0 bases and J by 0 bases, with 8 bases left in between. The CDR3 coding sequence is TGTGCCAGCAGCCAAGATCCAGCCATGAACACTGAAGCTTTCTTT. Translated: CASSQDPAMNTEAFF.

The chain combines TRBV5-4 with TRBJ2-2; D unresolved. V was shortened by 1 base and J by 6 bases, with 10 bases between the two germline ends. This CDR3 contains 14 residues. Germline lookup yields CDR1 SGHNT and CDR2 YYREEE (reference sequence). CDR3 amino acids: CASSLYVGSGELFF. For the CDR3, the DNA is TGTGCCAGCAGCTTGTACGTGGGGTCCGGGGAGCTGTTTTTT.

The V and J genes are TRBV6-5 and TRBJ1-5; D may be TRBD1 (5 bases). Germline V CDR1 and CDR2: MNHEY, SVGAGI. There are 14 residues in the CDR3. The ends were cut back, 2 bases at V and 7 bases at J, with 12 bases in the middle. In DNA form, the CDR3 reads TGTGCCAGCAGTTACGGCAGGGTCGGCCAGCCCCAGCATTTT. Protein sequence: CASSYGRVGQPQHF.

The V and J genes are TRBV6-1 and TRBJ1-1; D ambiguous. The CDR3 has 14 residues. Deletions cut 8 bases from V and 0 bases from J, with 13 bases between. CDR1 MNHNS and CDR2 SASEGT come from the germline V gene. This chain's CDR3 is CASHLIGMNTEAFF. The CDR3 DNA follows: TGTGCCAGCCACCTGATCGGTATGAACACTGAAGCTTTCTTT.

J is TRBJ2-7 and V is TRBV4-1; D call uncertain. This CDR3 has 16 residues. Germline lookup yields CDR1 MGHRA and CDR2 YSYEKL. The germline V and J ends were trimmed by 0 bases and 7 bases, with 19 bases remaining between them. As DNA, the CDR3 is TGCGCCAGCAGCCAAGATCCGGAGACGGCCGCATGGGAGCAGTACTTC. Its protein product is CASSQDPETAAWEQYF.

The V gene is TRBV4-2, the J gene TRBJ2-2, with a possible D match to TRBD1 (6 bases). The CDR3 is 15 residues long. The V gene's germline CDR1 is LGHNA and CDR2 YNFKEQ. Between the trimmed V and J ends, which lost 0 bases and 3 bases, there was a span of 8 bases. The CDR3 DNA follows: TGTGCCAGCAGCCAAGAAGAGGGGGACACCGGGGAGCTGTTTTTT. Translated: CASSQEEGDTGELFF.

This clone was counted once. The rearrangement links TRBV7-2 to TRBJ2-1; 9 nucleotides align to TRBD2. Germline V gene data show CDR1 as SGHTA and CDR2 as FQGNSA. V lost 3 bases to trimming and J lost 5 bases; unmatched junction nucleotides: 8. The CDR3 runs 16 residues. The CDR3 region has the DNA TGTGCCAGCAGCTTTTCCCTAGCGGGGACAAACAATGAGCAGTTCTTC. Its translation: CASSFSLAGTNNEQFF.

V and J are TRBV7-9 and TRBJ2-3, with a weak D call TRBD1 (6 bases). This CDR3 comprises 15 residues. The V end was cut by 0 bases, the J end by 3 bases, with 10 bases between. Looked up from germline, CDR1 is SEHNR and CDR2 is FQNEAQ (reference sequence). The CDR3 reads CASSLAQGLTDTQYF. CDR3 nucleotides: TGTGCCAGCAGCTTAGCGCAGGGGTTGACAGATACGCAGTATTTT.

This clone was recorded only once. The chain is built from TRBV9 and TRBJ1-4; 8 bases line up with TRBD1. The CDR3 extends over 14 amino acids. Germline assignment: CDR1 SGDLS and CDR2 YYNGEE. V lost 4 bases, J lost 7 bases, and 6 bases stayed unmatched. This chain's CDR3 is CASSPGGVGEKLFF. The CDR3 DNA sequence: TGTGCCAGCAGCCCAGGGGGCGTTGGTGAAAAACTGTTTTTT.

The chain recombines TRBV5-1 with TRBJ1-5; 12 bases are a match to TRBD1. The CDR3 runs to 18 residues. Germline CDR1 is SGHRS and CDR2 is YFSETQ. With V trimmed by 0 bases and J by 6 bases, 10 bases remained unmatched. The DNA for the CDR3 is TGCGCCAGCAGCTTGGGCCCCGGGACAGGGGGCGCGGGTCAGCCCCAGCATTTT. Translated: CASSLGPGTGGAGQPQHF.

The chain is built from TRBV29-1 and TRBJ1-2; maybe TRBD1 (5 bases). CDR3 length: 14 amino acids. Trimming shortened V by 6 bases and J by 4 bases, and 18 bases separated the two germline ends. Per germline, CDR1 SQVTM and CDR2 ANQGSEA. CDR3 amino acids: CSVERQRLLYGYTF. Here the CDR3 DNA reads TGCAGCGTCGAGAGACAGCGACTTCTCTATGGCTACACCTTC.

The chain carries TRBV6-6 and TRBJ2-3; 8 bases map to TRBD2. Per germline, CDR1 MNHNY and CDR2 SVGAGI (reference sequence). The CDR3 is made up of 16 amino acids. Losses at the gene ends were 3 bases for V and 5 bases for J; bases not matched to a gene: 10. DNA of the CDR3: TGTGCCAGCAGTTATTCTCTAGCGGGCCGGGGAGATACGCAGTATTTT. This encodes CASSYSLAGRGDTQYF.

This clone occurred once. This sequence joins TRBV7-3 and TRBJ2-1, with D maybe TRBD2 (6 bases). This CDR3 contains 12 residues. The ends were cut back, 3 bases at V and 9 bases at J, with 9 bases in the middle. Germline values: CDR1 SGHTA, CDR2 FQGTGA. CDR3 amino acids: CASSLGGGEQFF. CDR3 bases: TGTGCCAGCAGCTTGGGGGGAGGTGAGCAGTTCTTC.

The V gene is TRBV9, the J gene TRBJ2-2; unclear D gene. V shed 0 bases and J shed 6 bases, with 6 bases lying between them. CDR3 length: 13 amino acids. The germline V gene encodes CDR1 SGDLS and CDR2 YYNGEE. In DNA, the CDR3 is TGTGCCAGCAGCGTAGGGGCGTCCGGGGAGCTGTTTTTT. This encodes CASSVGASGELFF.

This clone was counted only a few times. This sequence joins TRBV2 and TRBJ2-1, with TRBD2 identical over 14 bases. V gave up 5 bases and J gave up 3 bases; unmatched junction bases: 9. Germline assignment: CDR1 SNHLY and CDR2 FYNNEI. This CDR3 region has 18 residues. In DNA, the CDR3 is TGTGCCAGCAGTCCGGGACTAGCGGGAGAACTGAGCTACAATGAGCAGTTCTTC. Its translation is CASSPGLAGELSYNEQFF.

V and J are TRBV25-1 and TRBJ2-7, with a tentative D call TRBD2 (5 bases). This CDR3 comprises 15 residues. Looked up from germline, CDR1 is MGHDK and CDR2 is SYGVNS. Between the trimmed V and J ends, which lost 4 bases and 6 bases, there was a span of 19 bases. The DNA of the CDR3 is TGTGCCAGCAGTGGGCCGACGGGATTGCCCTTCGAGCAGTACTTC. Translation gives CASSGPTGLPFEQYF.

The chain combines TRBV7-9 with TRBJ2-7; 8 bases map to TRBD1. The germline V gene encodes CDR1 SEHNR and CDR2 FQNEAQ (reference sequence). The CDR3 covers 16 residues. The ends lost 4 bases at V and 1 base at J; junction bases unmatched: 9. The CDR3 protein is CASSSNRGTDSYEQYV. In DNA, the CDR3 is TGTGCCAGCAGCTCTAACAGGGGGACGGATTCCTACGAGCAGTACGTC.

The DNA for the CDR3 is TGTGCCAGCAGCTTAGCTCAGGGTCCTTCCTACGAGCAGTACTTC. Its protein is CASSLAQGPSYEQYF. The chain couples TRBV7-8 to TRBJ2-7; tentatively, D is TRBD1 (5 bases). V lost 0 bases and J lost 1, with 10 bases in between. CDR3 size: 15 residues. Looked up from germline, CDR1 is SGHVS and CDR2 is FQNEAQ.